This T cell receptor (beta chain) came from a study of beta chain features in type 1 diabetes. Sampling consisted of one heparinised blood draw per donor, averaging about 116 mL. Sorted populations all exceeded 98% purity. TCRB transcripts that were expressed got sequenced, as all of the isolated RNA had been reverse transcribed. Clones were sequenced by immunoSEQ multiplex PCR, and TCRdb holds only the in-frame ones, with some missing. The sample consists of about 150,000 clones, 11% of them appearing once. Trimming cost V 0 bases and J 3 bases; bases outside gene matches: 8. The CDR3 is 16 residues long. CDR1 SGHNT and CDR2 YYREEE come from the germline V gene (reference sequence). This clone has only a few counts.

This TCR came from a man aged 18 to 30 in good health. V gene TRBV5-4 combines with J gene TRBJ2-7; 8 bases match TRBD2. The sample comprised central memory CD4+ T cells from blood. The CDR3 loop reads CASSLAGGSSHYEQYF. CDR3 coding DNA: TGTGCCAGCAGCTTGGCGGGAGGGTCTAGCCACTACGAGCAGTACTTC.